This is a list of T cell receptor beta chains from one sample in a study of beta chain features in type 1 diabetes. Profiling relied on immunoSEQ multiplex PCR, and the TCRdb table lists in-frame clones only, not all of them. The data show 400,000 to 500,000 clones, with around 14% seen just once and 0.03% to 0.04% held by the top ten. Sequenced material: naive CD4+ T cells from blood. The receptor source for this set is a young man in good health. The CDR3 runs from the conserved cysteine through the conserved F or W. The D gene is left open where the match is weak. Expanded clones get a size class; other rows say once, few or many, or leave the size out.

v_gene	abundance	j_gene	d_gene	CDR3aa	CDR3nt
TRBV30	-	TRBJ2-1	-	CAWSGSNEQFF	TGTGCCTGGAGCGGGAGCAATGAGCAGTTCTTC
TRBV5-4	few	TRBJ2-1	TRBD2	CASSDAGIAGRSYNEQFF	TGTGCCAGCAGCGATGCCGGTATAGCGGGCCGCTCCTACAATGAGCAGTTCTTC
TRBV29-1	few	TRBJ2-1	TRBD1	CSVEKPGGNEQFF	TGCAGCGTTGAGAAGCCAGGGGGCAATGAGCAGTTCTTC
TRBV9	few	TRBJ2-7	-	CASSVEGPSYEQYF	TGTGCCAGCAGCGTAGAGGGCCCCTCCTACGAGCAGTACTTC
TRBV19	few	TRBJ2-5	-	CASSMPAGAEETQYF	TGTGCCAGTAGTATGCCGGCGGGGGCGGAAGAGACCCAGTACTTC
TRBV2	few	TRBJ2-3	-	CASSAYRVGTDTQYF	TGTGCCAGCAGTGCCTACAGGGTGGGCACAGATACGCAGTATTTT
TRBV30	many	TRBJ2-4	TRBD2	CAWSVRGEGIQYF	TGTGCCTGGAGTGTACGAGGGGAGGGCATTCAGTACTTC
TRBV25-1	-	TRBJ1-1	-	CASSEYGRGGTEAFF	TGTGCCAGCAGTGAATATGGGCGTGGGGGCACTGAAGCTTTCTTT
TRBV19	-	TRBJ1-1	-	CASSDSRNTEAFF	TGTGCCAGTAGTGACAGTCGGAACACTGAAGCTTTCTTT
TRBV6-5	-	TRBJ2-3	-	CASSFGVLGTDTQYF	TGTGCCAGCAGTTTTGGGGTTTTGGGCACAGATACGCAGTATTTT
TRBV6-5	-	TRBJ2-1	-	CASSYSYRQANNEQFF	TGTGCCAGCAGTTACTCGTATCGGCAGGCGAACAATGAGCAGTTCTTC
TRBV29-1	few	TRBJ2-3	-	CSAYGPSADTQYF	TGCAGCGCTTACGGCCCATCGGCAGATACGCAGTATTTT
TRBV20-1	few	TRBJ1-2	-	CSARERGRLPF	TGCAGTGCTAGAGAACGAGGCAGGCTGCCCTTC
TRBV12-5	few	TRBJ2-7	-	CASLLQGSPYEQYF	TGTGCTAGCCTATTACAGGGCAGTCCCTACGAGCAGTACTTC
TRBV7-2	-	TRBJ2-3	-	CASSYGVDTQYF	TGTGCCAGCAGCTACGGGGTGGATACGCAGTATTTT
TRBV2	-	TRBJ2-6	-	CASSLVWGTNVLTF	TGTGCCAGCAGCCTAGTGTGGGGGACCAACGTCCTGACTTTC
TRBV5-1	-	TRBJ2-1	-	CASSSWGKGGEGHGDYNEQFF	TGCGCCAGCAGCTCCTGGGGTAAGGGGGGCGAGGGGCACGGAGACTACAATGAGCAGTTCTTC
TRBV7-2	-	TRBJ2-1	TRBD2	CASSAHSGTSGSIHFF	TGTGCCAGCAGCGCCCATTCCGGGACTAGCGGGAGTATACACTTCTTC
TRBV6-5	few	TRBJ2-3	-	CASSIAGLDTQYF	TGTGCCAGCAGTATAGCAGGGTTGGATACGCAGTATTTT
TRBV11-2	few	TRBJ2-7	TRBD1	CASSPGDRVYEQYF	TGTGCCAGCAGTCCCGGGGACAGAGTCTACGAGCAGTACTTC
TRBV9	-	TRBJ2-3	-	CASNGGRGGDTQYF	TGTGCCAGCAATGGCGGGAGAGGGGGAGATACGCAGTATTTT
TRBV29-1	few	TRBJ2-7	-	CSAWMGGLYEQYF	TGCAGCGCCTGGATGGGGGGCCTTTACGAGCAGTACTTC
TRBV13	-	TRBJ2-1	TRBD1	CASSPRTGGYEQFF	TGTGCCAGCAGCCCGAGGACAGGGGGGTATGAGCAGTTCTTC
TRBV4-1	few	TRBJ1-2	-	CASSQVSRFYGYTF	TGCGCCAGCAGCCAAGTTTCGAGATTCTATGGCTACACCTTC
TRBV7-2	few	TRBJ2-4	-	CASSLIGGSGLLAKNIQYF	TGTGCCAGCAGCTTGATCGGCGGGTCAGGTTTACTAGCCAAAAACATTCAGTACTTC
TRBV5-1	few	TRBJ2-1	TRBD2	CASSPGASGGPNEQFF	TGCGCCAGCAGCCCTGGAGCTAGCGGTGGACCCAATGAGCAGTTCTTC
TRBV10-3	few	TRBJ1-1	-	CAISDRLGHSNTEAFF	TGTGCCATCAGTGACCGTCTGGGACACTCGAACACTGAAGCTTTCTTT
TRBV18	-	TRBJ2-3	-	CASSLLELDTQYF	TGTGCCAGCTCACTATTGGAGCTGGATACGCAGTATTTT
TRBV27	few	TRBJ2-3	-	CASSFRGADTQYF	TGTGCCAGCAGTTTCCGGGGCGCAGATACGCAGTATTTT
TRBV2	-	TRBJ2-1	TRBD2	CASSDLAGLPYNEQFF	TGTGCCAGCAGTGACCTAGCGGGACTCCCCTACAATGAGCAGTTCTTC
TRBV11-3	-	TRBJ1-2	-	CASSPGPLYGYTF	TGTGCCAGCAGCCCGGGACCGCTCTATGGCTACACCTTC
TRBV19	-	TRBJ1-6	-	CASRRANSPLHF	TGTGCCAGTCGTAGAGCCAATTCACCCCTCCACTTT
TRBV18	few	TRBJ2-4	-	CASSPIQGEVNIQYF	TGTGCCAGCTCACCAATCCAGGGAGAGGTAAACATTCAGTACTTC
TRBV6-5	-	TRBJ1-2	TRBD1	CASSRRQGRNYGYTF	TGTGCCAGCAGTCGCCGACAGGGGAGAAACTATGGCTACACCTTC
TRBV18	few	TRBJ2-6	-	CASSPGVSSGANVLTF	TGTGCCAGCTCACCAGGGGTGAGCTCTGGGGCCAACGTCCTGACTTTC
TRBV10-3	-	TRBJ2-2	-	CAISDNVTGELFF	TGTGCCATCAGTGATAATGTAACCGGGGAGCTGTTTTTT
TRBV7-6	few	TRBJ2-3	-	CASSLGTPGPVNTQYF	TGTGCCAGCAGCTTAGGGACTCCTGGTCCCGTTAATACGCAGTATTTT
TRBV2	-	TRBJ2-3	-	CASSPGLSTDTQYF	TGTGCCAGCAGCCCGGGACTTTCCACAGATACGCAGTATTTT
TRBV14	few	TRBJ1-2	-	CASSQEITRNLNYGYTF	TGTGCCAGCAGCCAAGAGATAACAAGAAATCTTAACTATGGCTACACCTTC
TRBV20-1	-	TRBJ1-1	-	CSASLVAEAFF	TGCAGTGCTAGTCTAGTCGCTGAAGCTTTCTTT
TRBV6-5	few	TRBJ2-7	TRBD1	CASSSHRGITYEQYF	TGTGCCAGCAGTTCCCACAGGGGTATTACCTACGAGCAGTACTTC